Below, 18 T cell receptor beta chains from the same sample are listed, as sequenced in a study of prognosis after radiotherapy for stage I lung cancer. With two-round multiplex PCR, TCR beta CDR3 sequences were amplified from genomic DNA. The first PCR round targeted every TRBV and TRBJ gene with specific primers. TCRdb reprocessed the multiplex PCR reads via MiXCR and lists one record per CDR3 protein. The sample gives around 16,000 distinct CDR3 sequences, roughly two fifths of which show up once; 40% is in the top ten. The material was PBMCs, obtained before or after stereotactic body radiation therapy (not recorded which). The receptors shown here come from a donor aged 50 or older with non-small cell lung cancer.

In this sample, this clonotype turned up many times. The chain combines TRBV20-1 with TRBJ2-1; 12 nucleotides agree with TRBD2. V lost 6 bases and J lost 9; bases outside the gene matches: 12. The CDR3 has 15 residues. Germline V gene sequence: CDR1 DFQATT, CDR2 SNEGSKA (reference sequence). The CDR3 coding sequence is TGCAGTGCAAATCTAGCGGGAGGGAATGTTGGTGAGCAGTTCTTC. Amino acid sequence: CSANLAGGNVGEQFF.

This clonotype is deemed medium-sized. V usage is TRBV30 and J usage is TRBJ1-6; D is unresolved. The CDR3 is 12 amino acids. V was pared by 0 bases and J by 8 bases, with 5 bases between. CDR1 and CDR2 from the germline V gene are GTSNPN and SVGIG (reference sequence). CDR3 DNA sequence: TGTGCCTGGAGTGTACTTGATTCACCCCTCCACTTT. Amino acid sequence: CAWSVLDSPLHF.

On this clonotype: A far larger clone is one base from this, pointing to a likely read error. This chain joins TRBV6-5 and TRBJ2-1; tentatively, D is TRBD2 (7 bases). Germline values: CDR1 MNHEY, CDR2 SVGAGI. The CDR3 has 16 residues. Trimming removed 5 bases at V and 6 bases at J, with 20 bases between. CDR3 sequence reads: CASSQTRGRSGNEQFF. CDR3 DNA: TGTGCCAGCAGTCAAACGCGGGGGCGTTCTGGCAATGAGCAGTTCTTC.

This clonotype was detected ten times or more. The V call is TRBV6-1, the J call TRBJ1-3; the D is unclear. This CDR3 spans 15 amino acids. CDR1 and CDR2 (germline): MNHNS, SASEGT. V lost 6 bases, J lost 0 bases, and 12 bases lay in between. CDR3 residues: CASSPFWDSGNTIYF. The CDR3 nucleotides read TGTGCCAGCAGCCCGTTTTGGGACTCTGGAAACACCATATATTTT.

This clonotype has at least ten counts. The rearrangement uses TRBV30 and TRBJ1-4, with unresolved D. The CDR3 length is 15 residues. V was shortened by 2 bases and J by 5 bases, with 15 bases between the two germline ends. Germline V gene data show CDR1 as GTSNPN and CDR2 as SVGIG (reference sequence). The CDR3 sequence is CAWSLAADLNEKLFF. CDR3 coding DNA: TGTGCCTGGAGTCTGGCTGCAGATTTAAATGAAAAACTGTTTTTT.

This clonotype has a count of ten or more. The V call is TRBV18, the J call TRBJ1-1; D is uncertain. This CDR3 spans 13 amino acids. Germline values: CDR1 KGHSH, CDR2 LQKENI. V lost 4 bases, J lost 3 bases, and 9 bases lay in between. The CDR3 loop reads CASSRGADTEAFF. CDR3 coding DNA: TGTGCCAGCTCACGTGGAGCTGACACTGAAGCTTTCTTT.

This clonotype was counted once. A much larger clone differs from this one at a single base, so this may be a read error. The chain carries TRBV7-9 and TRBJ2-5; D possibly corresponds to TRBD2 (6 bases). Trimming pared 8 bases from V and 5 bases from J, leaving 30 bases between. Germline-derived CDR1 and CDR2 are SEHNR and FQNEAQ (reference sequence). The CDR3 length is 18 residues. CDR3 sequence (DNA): TGTGCCAGCGCCTCCCCCACGGCGGGGTGGCGGATGGGTGAGACCCAGTACTTC. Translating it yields CASASPTAGWRMGETQYF.

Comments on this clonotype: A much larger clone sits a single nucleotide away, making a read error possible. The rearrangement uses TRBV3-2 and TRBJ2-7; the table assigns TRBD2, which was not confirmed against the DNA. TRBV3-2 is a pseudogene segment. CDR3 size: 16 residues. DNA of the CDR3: TGTGCCAGCATCCAAGCCTCTAGCGGGAGGAGATACGAGCAGTACTTC. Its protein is CASIQASSGRRYEQYF.

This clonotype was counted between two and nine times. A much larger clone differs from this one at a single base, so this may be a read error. As DNA, the CDR3 is TGTGCCACCAGCGGAGCCAGGGGGCCGGTCTACGAGCAGTACTTC. This codes for CATSGARGPVYEQYF. The genes are TRBV15 and TRBJ2-7, with TRBD1 matching over 8 bases. Germline trimming cut 5 bases from V and 3 bases from J; bases unmatched to any gene: 9. This CDR3 region has 15 residues. Germline CDR1 and CDR2: LNHNV and YYDKDF (reference sequence).

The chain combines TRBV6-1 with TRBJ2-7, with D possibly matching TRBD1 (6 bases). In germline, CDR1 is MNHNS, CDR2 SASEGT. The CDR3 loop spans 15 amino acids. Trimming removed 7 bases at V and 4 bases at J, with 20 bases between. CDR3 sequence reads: CASIRDNRRLYEQYF. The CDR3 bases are TGTGCCAGCATCCGGGACAACCGGCGCCTATACGAGCAGTACTTC.

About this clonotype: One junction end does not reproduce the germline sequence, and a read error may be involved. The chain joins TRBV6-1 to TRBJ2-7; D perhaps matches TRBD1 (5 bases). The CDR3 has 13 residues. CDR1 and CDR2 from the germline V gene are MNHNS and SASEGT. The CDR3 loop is CAISETATYEQYF. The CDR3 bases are TGTGCCATCTCTGAGACAGCTACCTACGAGCAATACTTC.

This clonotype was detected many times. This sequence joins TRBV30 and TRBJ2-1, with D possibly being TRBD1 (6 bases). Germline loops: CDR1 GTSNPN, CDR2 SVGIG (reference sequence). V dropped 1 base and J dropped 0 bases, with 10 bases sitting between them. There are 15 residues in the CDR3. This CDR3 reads CAWSEGTISYNEQFF. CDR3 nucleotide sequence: TGTGCCTGGAGTGAAGGGACAATCTCCTACAATGAGCAGTTCTTC. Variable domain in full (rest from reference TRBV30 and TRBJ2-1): SQTIHQWPATLVQPVGSPLSLECTVEGTSNPNLYWYRQAAGRGLQLLFYSVGIGQISSEVPQNLSASRPQDRQFILSSKKLLLSDSGFYLCAWSEGTISYNEQFFGPGTRLTVL.

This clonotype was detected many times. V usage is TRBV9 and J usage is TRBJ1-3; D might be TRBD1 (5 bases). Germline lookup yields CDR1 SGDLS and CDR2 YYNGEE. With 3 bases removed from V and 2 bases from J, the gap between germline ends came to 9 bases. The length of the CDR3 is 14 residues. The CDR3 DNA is TGTGCCAGCAGCGAGGGGATAGCTGGAAACACCATATATTTT. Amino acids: CASSEGIAGNTIYF.

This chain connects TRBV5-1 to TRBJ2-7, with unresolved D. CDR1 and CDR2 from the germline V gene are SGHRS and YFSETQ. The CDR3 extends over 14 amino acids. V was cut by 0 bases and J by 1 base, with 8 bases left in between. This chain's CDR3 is CASSLAASSYEQYF. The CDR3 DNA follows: TGCGCCAGCAGCTTGGCAGCTTCTTCCTACGAGCAGTACTTC.

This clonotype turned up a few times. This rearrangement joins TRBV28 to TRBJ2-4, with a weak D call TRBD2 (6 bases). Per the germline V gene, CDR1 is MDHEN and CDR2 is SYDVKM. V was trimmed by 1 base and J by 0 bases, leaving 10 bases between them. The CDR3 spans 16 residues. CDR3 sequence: CASSLSGELAKNIQYF. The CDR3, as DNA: TGTGCCAGCAGTTTATCGGGGGAACTAGCCAAAAACATTCAGTACTTC. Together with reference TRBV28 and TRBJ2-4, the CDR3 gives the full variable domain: DVKVTQSSRYLVKRTGEKVFLECVQDMDHENMFWYRQDPGLGLRLIYFSYDVKMKEKGDIPEGYSVSREKKERFSLILESASTNQTSMYLCASSLSGELAKNIQYFGAGTRLSVL.

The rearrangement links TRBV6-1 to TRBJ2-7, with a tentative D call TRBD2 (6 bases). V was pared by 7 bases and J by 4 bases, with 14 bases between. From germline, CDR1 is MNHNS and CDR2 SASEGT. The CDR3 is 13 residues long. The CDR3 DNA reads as TGTGCCAGCAAACCCTGGAGGGTTTACGAGCAGTACTTC. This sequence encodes CASKPWRVYEQYF.

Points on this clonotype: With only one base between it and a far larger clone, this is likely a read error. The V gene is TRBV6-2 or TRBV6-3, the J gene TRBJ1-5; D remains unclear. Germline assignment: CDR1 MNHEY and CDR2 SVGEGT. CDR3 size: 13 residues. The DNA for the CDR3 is TGTGCCAGCAGTCTTCAGGCTGGTCAGCCCAAGCATTTT. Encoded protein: CASSLQAGQPKHF.

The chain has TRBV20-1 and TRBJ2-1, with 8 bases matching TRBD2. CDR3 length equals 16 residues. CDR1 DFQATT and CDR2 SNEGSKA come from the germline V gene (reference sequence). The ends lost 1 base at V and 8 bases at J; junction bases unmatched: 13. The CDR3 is CSARGVREGRRDEQFF. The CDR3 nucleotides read TGCAGTGCTAGAGGAGTACGGGAGGGCCGGCGCGATGAGCAGTTCTTC.